Following are 2 T cell receptor beta chains from one sample sequenced in a study of CD8+ T cells in alopecia areata. Extracted RNA was reverse transcribed, and the resulting cDNA served as sequencing template. The assay was immunoSEQ multiplex PCR, and TCRdb's table has in-frame clones only and misses some. The table has some 180,000 clones, about 55% seen once. This sample's treatment: oral pan-JAK inhibitor, 5-10 mg twice daily. This specimen consisted of CD8+ T cells sorted from blood, obtained at week 24, from a patient treated with tofacitinib. The receptors were sampled from a human donor with alopecia areata.

This clone appeared a few times. This chain uses TRBV29-1 with TRBJ1-1; 7 bases map to TRBD1. The V gene end was trimmed by 1 base and the J gene end by 3 bases; junction bases not matched to a gene: 11. This CDR3 is 16 amino acids long. CDR1 SQVTM and CDR2 ANQGSEA come from the germline V gene. The CDR3 DNA reads TGCAGCGTTGAAGCGGGACAGCACCTTGGGCACACTGAAGCTTTCTTT. It encodes CSVEAGQHLGHTEAFF.

The chain links TRBV30 to TRBJ2-3; no reliable D call. Trimming took 0 bases from V and 1 from J, leaving 8 bases between them. This CDR3 has 14 amino acids. The germline V gene has CDR1 GTSNPN and CDR2 SVGIG (reference sequence). The CDR3 loop is CAWSVLLGTDTQYF. The CDR3 region has the DNA TGTGCCTGGAGTGTACTTCTCGGCACAGATACGCAGTATTTT.